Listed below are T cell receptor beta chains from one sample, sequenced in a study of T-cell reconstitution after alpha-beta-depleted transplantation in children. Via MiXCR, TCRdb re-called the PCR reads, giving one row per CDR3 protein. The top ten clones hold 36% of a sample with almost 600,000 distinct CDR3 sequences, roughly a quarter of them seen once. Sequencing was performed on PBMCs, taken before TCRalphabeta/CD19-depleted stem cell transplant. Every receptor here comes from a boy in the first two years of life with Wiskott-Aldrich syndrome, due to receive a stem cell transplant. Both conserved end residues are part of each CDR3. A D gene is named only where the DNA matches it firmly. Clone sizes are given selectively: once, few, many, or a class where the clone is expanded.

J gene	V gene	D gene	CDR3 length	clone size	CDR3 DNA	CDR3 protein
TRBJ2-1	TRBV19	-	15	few	TGTGCCAGCACACACGCGGCGGGATATTATAATGAGCAGTTCTTC	CASTHAAGYYNEQFF
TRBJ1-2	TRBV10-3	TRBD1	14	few	TGTGCCATCAGTGGGGACAGCGCTAACTATGGCTACACCTTC	CAISGDSANYGYTF
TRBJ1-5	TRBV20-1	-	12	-	TGCAGTGCTAGGGGAACGGCTCAGCCCCAGCATTTT	CSARGTAQPQHF
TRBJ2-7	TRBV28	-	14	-	TGTGCCAGCAGCCCCCCGCGGAAGGGCGACGAGCAGTACTTC	CASSPPRKGDEQYF
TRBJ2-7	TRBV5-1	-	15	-	TGCGCCAGCAGCTTTCGGGGGACATATAATTACGAGCAGTACTTC	CASSFRGTYNYEQYF
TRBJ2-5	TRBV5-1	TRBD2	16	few	TGCGCCAGCAGCTTTGGTCTAGCGGGAGTAGCAGAGACCCAGTACTTC	CASSFGLAGVAETQYF
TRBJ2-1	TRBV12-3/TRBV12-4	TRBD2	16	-	TGTGCCAGCAGTTACGGGCTAGCGGTGAAATACAATGAGCAGTTCTTC	CASSYGLAVKYNEQFF
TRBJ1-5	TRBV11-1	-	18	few	TGTGCCAGCAGCTTAGCGCTAAGAGTGGGGGAGGGAGTTCAGCCCCAGCATTTT	CASSLALRVGEGVQPQHF
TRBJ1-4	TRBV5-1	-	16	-	TGCGCCAGCAGCTTGGCCCTGGGGGGCCTGGATGAAAAACTGTTTTTT	CASSLALGGLDEKLFF
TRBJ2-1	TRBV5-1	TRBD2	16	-	TGCGCCAGCAGACCTACTTTTAGCGGGGCTTACAATGAGCAGTTCTTC	CASRPTFSGAYNEQFF
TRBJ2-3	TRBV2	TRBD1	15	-	TGTGCCAGCAGAAGGGACAGGGGACACACAGATACGCAGTATTTT	CASRRDRGHTDTQYF
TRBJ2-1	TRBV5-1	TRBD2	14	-	TGCGCCAGCGCGAGGCTAGCGGTCTCCAATGAGCAGTTCTTC	CASARLAVSNEQFF
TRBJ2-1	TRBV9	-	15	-	TGTGCCAGCAGCGTCGGACAGAACTCCTACAATGAGCAGTTCTTC	CASSVGQNSYNEQFF
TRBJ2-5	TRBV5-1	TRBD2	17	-	TGCGCCAGCAGCTTGGAACCGAGCGGGGGGCTCGGAGAGACCCAGTACTTC	CASSLEPSGGLGETQYF
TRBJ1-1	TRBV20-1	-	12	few	TGCAGTGCTTCTTATACGGAGCGCGGGGCTTTCTTT	CSASYTERGAFF
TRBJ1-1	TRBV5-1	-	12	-	TGCGCCAGCAGCTTGGAAGGGTCGGCGCTTTTCTTT	CASSLEGSALFF
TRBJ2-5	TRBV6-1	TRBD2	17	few	TGTGCCAGCAGTGAACTTCGTAGTAGCGGGAGCTCAGAGACCCAGTACTTC	CASSELRSSGSSETQYF
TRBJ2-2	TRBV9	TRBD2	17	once	TGTGCCAGCAGCGTAGGGGTCCTAGCGGGGAACACCGGGGAGCTGTTTTTT	CASSVGVLAGNTGELFF
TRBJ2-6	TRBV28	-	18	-	TGTGCCAGCAGCTTACCGCAGTCTGGGGGTACTGGGGCCAACGTCCTGACTTTC	CASSLPQSGGTGANVLTF
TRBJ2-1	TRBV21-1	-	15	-	TGTGCCAGCAGCCAAGGGGGGGAACGATACAATGAGCAGTTCTTC	CASSQGGERYNEQFF
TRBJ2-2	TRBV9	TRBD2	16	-	TGTGCCAGCAGCCTCGGGACTAGCGGGAGTCCCGGGGAGCTGTTTTTT	CASSLGTSGSPGELFF
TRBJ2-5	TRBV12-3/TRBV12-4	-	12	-	TGTGCCAGCAGGGGGGCGCAAGAGACCCAGTACTTC	CASRGAQETQYF
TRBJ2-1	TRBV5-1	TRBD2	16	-	TGCGCCAGCAGCTTGAGCTTCACTAGCGGTATGAATGAGCAGTTCTTC	CASSLSFTSGMNEQFF
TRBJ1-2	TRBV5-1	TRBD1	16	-	TGCGCCAGCAGCGAAAGGGGGCGGCCTAATTGTAAGGGCTACACCTTC	CASSERGRPNCKGYTF
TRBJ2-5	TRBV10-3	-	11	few	TGTGCCACGCAGGGACAAGAGACCCAGTACTTC	CATQGQETQYF
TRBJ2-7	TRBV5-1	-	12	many	TGCGCCAGCAGCTTGCAGGGTAGCGAGCAGTACTTC	CASSLQGSEQYF
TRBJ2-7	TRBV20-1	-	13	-	TGCAGTGCTGTAGTGAGCTTCCTCGCCGAGCAGTACTTC	CSAVVSFLAEQYF
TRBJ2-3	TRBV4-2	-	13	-	TGTGCCAGCAGCCAAGATTTCCCAGATACGCAGTATTTT	CASSQDFPDTQYF
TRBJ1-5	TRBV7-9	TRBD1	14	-	TGTGCCAGCAGCTTAGGGGACAGCTATCAGCCCCAGCATTTT	CASSLGDSYQPQHF
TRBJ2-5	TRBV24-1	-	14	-	TGTGCCACCAGTGACACACAGGTTTCCGAGACCCAGTACTTC	CATSDTQVSETQYF
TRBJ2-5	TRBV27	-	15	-	TGTGCCAGCAGTTATGGCGGGACTGCCGGGGAGACCCAGTACTTC	CASSYGGTAGETQYF
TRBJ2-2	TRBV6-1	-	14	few	TGTGCCAGCGTACACCTCGGAGGCACCGGGGAGCTGTTTTTT	CASVHLGGTGELFF
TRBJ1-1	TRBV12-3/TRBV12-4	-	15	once	TGTGCCAGCAGTTTAGGGGACACCATGAACACTGAAGCTTTCTTT	CASSLGDTMNTEAFF
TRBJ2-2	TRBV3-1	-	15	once	TGTGCCAGCAGCCGAATAGACGCGAACACCGGGGAGCTGTTTTTT	CASSRIDANTGELFF
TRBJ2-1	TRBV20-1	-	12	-	TGCAGTGCTATTAGGGGACTCAGTGAGCAGTTCTTC	CSAIRGLSEQFF
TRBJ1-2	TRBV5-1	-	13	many	TGTGCCAGCAGCTTGGGGGGGGACTATGGCTACACCTTC	CASSLGGDYGYTF
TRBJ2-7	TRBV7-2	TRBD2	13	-	TGTGCCAGCAGCTTAGAGCGGGAGGCCGAGCAGTACTTC	CASSLEREAEQYF